This T cell receptor beta chain derives from a study of blood T cell repertoires in COVID-19. For the study at large: The United States, Italy and Spain provided the acute and convalescent COVID-19 samples.

The CDR3 length is 19 residues. The V and J ends lost 3 bases and 0 bases respectively, with 19 bases between them. Germline CDR1 SGDLS, CDR2 YYNGEE. Cohort assignment relied on participant-reported clinical history. As originally analysed: The authors estimated nucleated cell counts from reference gene primer amplification. TCRdb keeps only in-frame clones here, not all; method: immunoSEQ multiplex PCR. V, J and clone size were drawn from that table, and D and trimming were deduced from the DNA. The sample holds over 250,000 clones, more than 85% seen once. The sequence came from a man aged 40-49 years who had recovered from COVID-19. Sequencing input: PBMCs or T cells enriched from blood (not recorded which). The V and J genes are TRBV9 and TRBJ2-6; tentative D call: TRBD1 (6 bases). This CDR3 is CASSAGAGTRSSGANVLTF. CDR3 in DNA: TGTGCCAGCAGCGCAGGCGCCGGGACACGGAGCTCTGGGGCCAACGTCCTGACTTTC.